This TCR beta chain was captured by sequencing in a study of blood T cell repertoires in COVID-19. Study in general: Acute and convalescent COVID-19 samples came from the United States, Italy and Spain.

This clone is a singleton in its sample. Produced via immunoSEQ multiplex PCR; TCRdb's table is partial and in-frame only. The table has 200,000 to 300,000 clones, 84% seen once; the top ten hold under 4.5%. This clonotype was sampled from a man in his fifties with acute or convalescent COVID-19. Specimen: peripheral blood.

CDR3 sequence reads: CASSDRDRWYEQYF. The CDR3, as DNA: TGTGCCAGCAGTGACCGGGACAGGTGGTACGAGCAGTACTTC. The gene calls are TRBV6-1 and TRBJ2-7; 8 bases are a match to TRBD1. CDR1 and CDR2 from the germline V gene are MNHNS and SASEGT. The J segment lost 4 bases and the V segment lost 3 bases, leaving 5 bases of the junction unmatched. The CDR3 spans 14 residues.